Each of the 21 T cell receptor beta chains below was sequenced from the same sample in a study of T cells in Graves' hyperthyroidism and ophthalmopathy. Amplified TCR beta CDR3 regions came from RNA transcripts. Using the HTBI primer set, a first-round RT-PCR was run on the TCR CDR3. TCRdb itself ran the multiplex PCR reads through MiXCR, one entry per CDR3 protein. The sample consists of more than 500,000 distinct CDR3 sequences, about 16% of them appearing once. What was sequenced was blood. These TCRs come from a woman in her twenties or thirties with Graves' ophthalmopathy.

This clonotype was seen ten or more times. The CDR3 bases are TGTGCCAGCAACGGACGAGGCATTCAGTACTTC. It encodes CASNGRGIQYF. V usage is TRBV6-1 and J usage is TRBJ2-4, with D uncertain. V lost 7 bases to trimming and J lost 9 bases, with 10 bases between them. Germline V CDR1 and CDR2: MNHNS, SASEGT. The CDR3 spans 11 residues.

This clonotype was observed many times. The V and J genes are TRBV12-3 or TRBV12-4 and TRBJ2-7; 8 bases are a match to TRBD2. V shed 6 bases and J 1 base; nucleotides not matched to a gene: 2. The CDR3 is 13 amino acids. The CDR3 protein is CASRAGVSYEQYF. The CDR3 bases are TGTGCCAGCAGAGCGGGAGTTTCCTACGAGCAGTACTTC.

V is TRBV19 and J is TRBJ2-3, with D maybe TRBD2 (6 bases). Germline V gene sequence: CDR1 LNHDA, CDR2 SQIVND (reference sequence). V lost 3 bases, J lost 1 base, and 11 bases lay in between. This CDR3 comprises 15 residues. The CDR3 is CASSMDYRRTDTQYF. CDR3 coding DNA: TGTGCCAGTAGTATGGACTACCGCCGCACAGATACGCAGTATTTT.

This clonotype was found many times. The V gene is TRBV11-2, the J gene TRBJ2-5; D remains ambiguous. The germline gives CDR1 SGHAT, CDR2 FQNNGV. The CDR3 has 14 residues. Trimming removed 0 bases from V and 1 base from J, with 6 bases in between. The CDR3 nucleotides read TGTGCCAGCAGCTTAGAGCGGATCCAAGAGACCCAGTACTTC. As protein: CASSLERIQETQYF. The entire variable domain, with the rest obtained from reference TRBV11-2 and TRBJ2-5, is as follows: EAGVAQSPRYKIIEKRQSVAFWCNPISGHATLYWYQQILGQGPKLLIQFQNNGVVDDSQLPKDRFSAERLKGVDSTLKIQPAKLEDSAVYLCASSLERIQETQYFGPGTRLLVL.

J is TRBJ1-2 and V is TRBV5-8; possibly TRBD1 for D (5 bases). Germline CDR1 and CDR2: SGHTS and YDEGEE. V lost 4 bases and J 3 bases, leaving 22 bases between the germline ends. This CDR3 has 17 residues. The CDR3 protein is CASSAVPGPQRYYGYTF. CDR3 DNA sequence: TGTGCCAGCAGCGCCGTCCCGGGACCTCAGCGGTACTATGGCTACACCTTC.

The chain couples TRBV15 to TRBJ2-3; D unclear. With 1 base removed from V and 5 bases from J, the gap between germline ends came to 13 bases. The CDR3 is 15 residues long. Looked up from germline, CDR1 is LNHNV and CDR2 is YYDKDF (reference sequence). CDR3 in amino acids: CATSRVVGTGDTQYF. CDR3 DNA sequence: TGTGCCACCAGCAGAGTAGTAGGAACGGGAGATACGCAGTATTTT.

Concerning this clonotype: This may arise from a read error, as a much more abundant clone is one base away. The CDR3, as DNA: TGTGCCAGCACCCGGACTAGCGGGAGTCGGGGGCAGTTCTTC. Translating it yields CASTRTSGSRGQFF. J is TRBJ2-1 and V is TRBV28, with 13 bases matching TRBD2. Germline V CDR1 and CDR2: MDHEN, SYDVKM. Trimming took 7 bases from V and 12 from J; bases not matched to a gene: 9. CDR3 length: 14 amino acids.

The table lists this clonotype with many counts. The chain is built from TRBV7-2 and TRBJ2-1; TRBD2 matches at 10 bases. This CDR3 is built from 16 residues. Germline V gene sequence: CDR1 SGHTA, CDR2 FQGNSA. The V gene end was trimmed by 6 bases and the J gene end by 7 bases; junction bases not matched to a gene: 12. The CDR3 spells CASRSIGSGRRNEQFF. CDR3 DNA sequence: TGTGCCAGCAGGTCCATAGGTAGCGGGAGGAGGAATGAGCAGTTCTTC.

There are a few counts of this clonotype. The chain is built from TRBV25-1 and TRBJ2-7; TRBD1 matches 9 bases. Losses at the gene ends were 4 bases for V and 2 bases for J; bases not matched to a gene: 9. The CDR3 totals 16 residues. CDR1 and CDR2 from the germline V gene are MGHDK and SYGVNS. This chain's CDR3 is CASSGPGQGSPYEQYF. DNA for the CDR3: TGTGCCAGCAGTGGTCCGGGACAGGGTTCCCCCTACGAGCAGTACTTC.

This sequence joins TRBV6-2 or TRBV6-3 and TRBJ1-5; D is undetermined. V was shortened by 8 bases and J by 9 bases, with 17 bases between the two germline ends. The germline CDR1 and CDR2 sequences are MNHEY and SVGEGT. The CDR3 is made up of 13 amino acids. CDR3 nucleotides: TGTGCCAGCGGAGTCGGGGAGAATGGGCCCCAGCATTTT. Translation: CASGVGENGPQHF.

The chain recombines TRBV5-1 with TRBJ1-6, with D hard to call. In germline, CDR1 is SGHRS, CDR2 YFSETQ. This CDR3 contains 15 residues. V was cut by 4 bases and J by 3 bases, with 11 bases left in between. CDR3 loop: CASSADGDYNSPLHF. The CDR3 region has the DNA TGCGCCAGCAGCGCAGACGGTGACTATAATTCACCCCTCCACTTT.

This clonotype was seen repeatedly, ten times or more. J is TRBJ2-5 and V is TRBV28; D is undetermined. The CDR3 covers 16 residues. From germline, CDR1 is MDHEN and CDR2 SYDVKM. Trimming stripped 5 bases from V and 4 bases from J, with 20 bases between. CDR3 region: CASSTLNLDKGETQYF. The CDR3 DNA sequence: TGTGCCAGCAGTACTCTAAATCTAGACAAAGGAGAGACCCAGTACTTC.

This clonotype was recorded at least ten times. The genes are TRBV27 and TRBJ2-7; D might be TRBD2 (6 bases). Trimming shortened V by 3 bases and J by 4 bases, and 13 bases separated the two germline ends. The CDR3 runs to 14 residues. The germline V gene encodes CDR1 MNHEY and CDR2 SMNVEV (reference sequence). CDR3 amino acids: CASSFRRAGYEQYF. CDR3 coding DNA: TGTGCCAGCAGTTTCCGCAGGGCGGGGTACGAGCAGTACTTC.

The chain has TRBV5-1 and TRBJ2-7; 10 nucleotides match TRBD2. This CDR3 comprises 16 residues. CDR1 and CDR2 from the germline V gene are SGHRS and YFSETQ. V lost 0 bases, J lost 3 bases, and 6 bases stayed unmatched. CDR3 residues: CASSLVASGSNYEQYF. The DNA for the CDR3 is TGCGCCAGCAGCTTGGTTGCTAGCGGGAGCAACTACGAGCAGTACTTC.

V and J are TRBV19 and TRBJ2-2, with D perhaps matching TRBD1 (6 bases). Trimming shortened V by 1 base and J by 7 bases, and 10 bases separated the two germline ends. The CDR3 sequence is 14 residues long. Germline CDR1 reads LNHDA; CDR2 reads SQIVND (reference sequence). CDR3 coding DNA: TGTGCCAGTAGTATAGCACAGGGAAACGGGGAGCTGTTTTTT. Translating it yields CASSIAQGNGELFF.

The J gene is TRBJ2-3, the V gene TRBV28; 10 bases align to TRBD1. Germline V CDR1 and CDR2: MDHEN, SYDVKM. J was trimmed by 1 base and V by 10 bases; bases with no gene match: 2. CDR3 length equals 13 residues. This chain's CDR3 is CAIGQGGTDTQYF. CDR3 nucleotides: TGTGCCATCGGACAGGGGGGCACAGATACGCAGTATTTT.

With regard to this clonotype: One base away lies a much larger clone, so this may be a sequencing read error. V usage is TRBV28 and J usage is TRBJ2-1; 7 bases agree with TRBD2. The CDR3 runs 14 residues. Germline CDR1 MDHEN, CDR2 SYDVKM. The chain's CDR3 is CASSQGGRYNEQLF. The CDR3 nucleotides read TGTGCCAGCAGCCAGGGAGGGAGGTACAATGAGCAGCTCTTC.

This clonotype was observed a single time. At one end the junction does not follow the germline gene, possibly because of a read error. The chain links TRBV4-3 to TRBJ2-1; 11 bases fit TRBD2. This CDR3 spans 15 amino acids. Germline CDR1 and CDR2: LGHNA and YSLEER. For the CDR3, the DNA is TGCGCCAGCAGCCAAGGGGTCTTACTAGCGGGAGAGCGGTTCTTC. Translated: CASSQGVLLAGERFF.

Note on this clonotype: A junction end diverges from the germline sequence, so it may reflect a read error. The chain combines TRBV5-4 with TRBJ1-2, with 9 bases aligning to TRBD1. The CDR3 runs to 14 residues. The germline V gene has CDR1 SGHNT and CDR2 YYREEE (reference sequence). The CDR3 DNA reads as TGTGCCAGCAGCTTCGGGACAGGGAGCTATGACTACACCTTC. As protein: CASSFGTGSYDYTF.

There are many counts of this clonotype. The rearrangement uses TRBV5-1 and TRBJ2-1, with no clear D. The germline V and J ends were trimmed by 4 bases and 0 bases, with 11 bases remaining between them. There are 15 residues in the CDR3. Germline CDR1 reads SGHRS; CDR2 reads YFSETQ. This CDR3 is CASSLKTSSYNEQFF. Written as DNA, the CDR3 is TGCGCCAGCAGCCTCAAAACGAGCTCCTACAATGAGCAGTTCTTC.

This clonotype came up many times. The V gene is TRBV20-1, the J gene TRBJ2-3; D not resolved. Looked up from germline, CDR1 is DFQATT and CDR2 is SNEGSKA (reference sequence). The CDR3 totals 12 residues. V was clipped by 3 bases and J by 5 bases, with 9 bases between them. The CDR3 region is CSASPRQDTQYF. DNA of the CDR3: TGCAGTGCTAGCCCCCGGCAAGATACGCAGTATTTT.